These 2 T cell receptor beta chains were all obtained from the same sample, sequenced in a study of beta chain features in type 1 diabetes. Their antigens are not known. The authors reverse transcribed all of the isolated RNA, so sequencing captured expressed TCRB transcripts. TCRdb keeps only in-frame clones here, not all; method: immunoSEQ multiplex PCR. The table has 600,000 or so clones, over 12% seen once; the top ten hold approximately 0.042%. Study-wide findings and caveats: Moderate yet significant TCRB CDR3 shortening was seen in Type 1 diabetes patients in all four CD4+ subsets.

Sequences were obtained from naive CD4+ T cells from blood. These receptors all stem from a man younger than 35 with type 1 diabetes.

This clone was detected a few times. CDR3 nucleotide sequence: TGTGCCAGCAGCCCCCTAGGGTCGGGCTCCTACGAGCAGTACTTC. Its protein product is CASSPLGSGSYEQYF. The chain employs TRBV9 and TRBJ2-7; D is unclear. There are 15 residues in the CDR3. Germline CDR1 SGDLS, CDR2 YYNGEE. Trimming took off 4 bases at V and 0 bases at J, with 14 bases between the two ends.

This clone was detected only a few times. The chain joins TRBV7-9 to TRBJ1-2; the D is unclear. Trimming left V 1 base short and J 8 bases short, with 8 bases between. Germline lookup yields CDR1 SEHNR and CDR2 FQNEAQ (reference sequence). The CDR3 has 12 residues. CDR3 in DNA: TGTGCCAGCAGCTTAGGCCAGGAGGGCTACACCTTC. This gives the protein CASSLGQEGYTF.